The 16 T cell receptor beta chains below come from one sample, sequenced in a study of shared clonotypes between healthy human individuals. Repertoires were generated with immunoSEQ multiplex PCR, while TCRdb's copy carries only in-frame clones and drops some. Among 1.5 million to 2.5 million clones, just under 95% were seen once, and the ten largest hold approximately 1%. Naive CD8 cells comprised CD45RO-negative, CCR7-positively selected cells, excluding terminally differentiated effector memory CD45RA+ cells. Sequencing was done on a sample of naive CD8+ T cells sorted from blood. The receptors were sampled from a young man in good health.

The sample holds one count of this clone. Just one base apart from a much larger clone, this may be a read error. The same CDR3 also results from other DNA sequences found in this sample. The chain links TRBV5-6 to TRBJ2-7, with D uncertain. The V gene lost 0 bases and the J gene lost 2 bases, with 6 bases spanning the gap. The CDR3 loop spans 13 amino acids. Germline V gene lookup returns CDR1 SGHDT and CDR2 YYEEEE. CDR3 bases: TGTGCCAGCAGCTTGGGGAGCGCCTACGAGCAGTACTTC. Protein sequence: CASSLGSAYEQYF. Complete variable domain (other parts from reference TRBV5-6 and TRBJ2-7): DAGVTQSPTHLIKTRGQQVTLRCSPKSGHDTVSWYQQALGQGPQFIFQYYEEEERQRGNFPDRFSGHQFPNYSSELNVNALLLGDSALYLCASSLGSAYEQYFGPGTRLTVT.

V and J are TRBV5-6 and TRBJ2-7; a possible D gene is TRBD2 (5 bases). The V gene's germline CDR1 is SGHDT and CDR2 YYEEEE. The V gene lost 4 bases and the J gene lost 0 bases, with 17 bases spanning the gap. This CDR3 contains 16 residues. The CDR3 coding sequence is TGTGCCAGCAGCCCCCCGCTGGGGAGAAGCTCCTACGAGCAGTACTTC. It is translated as CASSPPLGRSSYEQYF.

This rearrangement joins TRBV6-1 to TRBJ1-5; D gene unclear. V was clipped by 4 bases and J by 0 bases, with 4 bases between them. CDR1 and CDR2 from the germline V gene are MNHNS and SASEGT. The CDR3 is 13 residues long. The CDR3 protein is CASSGYSNQPQHF. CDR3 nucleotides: TGTGCCAGCAGTGGGTATAGCAATCAGCCCCAGCATTTT.

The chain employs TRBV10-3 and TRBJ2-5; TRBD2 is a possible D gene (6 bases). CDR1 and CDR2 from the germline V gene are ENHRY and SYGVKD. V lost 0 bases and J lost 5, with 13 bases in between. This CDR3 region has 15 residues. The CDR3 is CAISESAQAGETQYF. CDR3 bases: TGTGCCATCAGTGAGTCCGCACAGGCGGGGGAGACCCAGTACTTC.

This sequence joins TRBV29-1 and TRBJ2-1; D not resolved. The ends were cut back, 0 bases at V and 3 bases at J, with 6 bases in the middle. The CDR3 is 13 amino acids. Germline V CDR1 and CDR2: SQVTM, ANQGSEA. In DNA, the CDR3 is TGCAGCGTTGAAGAGGGCCGCTACAATGAGCAGTTCTTC. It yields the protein CSVEEGRYNEQFF.

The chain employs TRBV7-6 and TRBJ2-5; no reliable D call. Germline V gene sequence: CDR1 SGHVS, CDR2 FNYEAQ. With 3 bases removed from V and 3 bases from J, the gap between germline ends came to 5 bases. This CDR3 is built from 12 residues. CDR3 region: CASSFYEETQYF. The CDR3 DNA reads TGTGCCAGCAGCTTTTATGAAGAGACCCAGTACTTC.

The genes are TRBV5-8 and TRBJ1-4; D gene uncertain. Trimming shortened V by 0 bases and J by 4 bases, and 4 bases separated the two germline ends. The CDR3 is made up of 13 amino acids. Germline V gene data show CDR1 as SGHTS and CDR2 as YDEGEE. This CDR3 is CASSLALNEKLFF. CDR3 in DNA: TGTGCCAGCAGCTTGGCCCTTAATGAAAAACTGTTTTTT.

CDR3: CASSSTGWSNQPQHF. CDR3 coding DNA: TGTGCCAGCAGCTCCACAGGGTGGAGCAATCAGCCCCAGCATTTT. The chain employs TRBV5-6 and TRBJ1-5; the D gene is possibly TRBD1 (6 bases). This CDR3 is 15 amino acids long. V was pared by 3 bases and J by 1 base, with 11 bases between. Germline CDR1 and CDR2: SGHDT and YYEEEE.

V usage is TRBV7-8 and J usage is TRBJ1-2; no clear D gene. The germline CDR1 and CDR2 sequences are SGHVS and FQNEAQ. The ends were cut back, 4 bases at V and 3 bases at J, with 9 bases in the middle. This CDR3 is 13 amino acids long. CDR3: CASSSSSYYGYTF. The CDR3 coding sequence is TGTGCCAGCAGCTCATCGTCCTACTATGGCTACACCTTC.

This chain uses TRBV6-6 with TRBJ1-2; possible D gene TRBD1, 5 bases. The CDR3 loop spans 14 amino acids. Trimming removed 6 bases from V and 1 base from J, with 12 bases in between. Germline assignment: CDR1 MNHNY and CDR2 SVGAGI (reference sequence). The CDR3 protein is CASSSRDLNYGYTF. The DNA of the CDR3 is TGTGCCAGCAGCTCCCGGGACCTTAACTATGGCTACACCTTC.

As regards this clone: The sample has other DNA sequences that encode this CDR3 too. The CDR3 bases are TGTGCCAGCAGTTTTGGACACGAGCAGTACTTC. Translation: CASSFGHEQYF. The rearrangement links TRBV28 to TRBJ2-7, with D uncertain. Trimming cost V 3 bases and J 5 bases, with 5 bases left between them. The germline gives CDR1 MDHEN, CDR2 SYDVKM. The CDR3 runs 11 residues.

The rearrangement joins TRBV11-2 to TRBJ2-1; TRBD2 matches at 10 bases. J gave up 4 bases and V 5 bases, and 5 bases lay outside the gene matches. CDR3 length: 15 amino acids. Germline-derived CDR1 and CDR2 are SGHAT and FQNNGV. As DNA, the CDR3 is TGTGCCAGCAGCAACATAGCGGGAGGTTACAATGAGCAGTTCTTC. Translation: CASSNIAGGYNEQFF.

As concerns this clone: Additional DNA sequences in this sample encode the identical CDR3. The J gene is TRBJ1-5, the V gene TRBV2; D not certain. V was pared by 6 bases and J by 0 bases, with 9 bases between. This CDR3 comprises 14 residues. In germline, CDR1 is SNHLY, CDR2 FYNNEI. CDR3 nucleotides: TGTGCCAGCAGAGGACTGAATAGCAATCAGCCCCAGCATTTT. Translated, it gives CASRGLNSNQPQHF.

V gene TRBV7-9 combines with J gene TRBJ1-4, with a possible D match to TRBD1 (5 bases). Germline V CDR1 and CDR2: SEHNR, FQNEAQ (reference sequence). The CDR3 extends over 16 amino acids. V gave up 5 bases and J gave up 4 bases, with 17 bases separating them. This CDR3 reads CASSPPGGADNEKLFF. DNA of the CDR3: TGTGCCAGCAGCCCCCCGGGTGGGGCGGATAATGAAAAACTGTTTTTT. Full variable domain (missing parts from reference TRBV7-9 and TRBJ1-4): DTGVSQNPRHKITKRGQNVTFRCDPISEHNRLYWYRQTLGQGPEFLTYFQNEAQLEKSRLLSDRFSAERPKGSFSTLEIQRTEQGDSAMYLCASSPPGGADNEKLFFGSGTQLSVL.

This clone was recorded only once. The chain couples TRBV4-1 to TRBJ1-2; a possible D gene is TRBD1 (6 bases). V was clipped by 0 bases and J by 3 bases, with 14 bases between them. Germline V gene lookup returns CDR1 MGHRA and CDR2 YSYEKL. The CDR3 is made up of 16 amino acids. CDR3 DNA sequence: TGCGCCAGCAGCCAAGAATGGGGGGCATGGGACTATGGCTACACCTTC. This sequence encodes CASSQEWGAWDYGYTF.

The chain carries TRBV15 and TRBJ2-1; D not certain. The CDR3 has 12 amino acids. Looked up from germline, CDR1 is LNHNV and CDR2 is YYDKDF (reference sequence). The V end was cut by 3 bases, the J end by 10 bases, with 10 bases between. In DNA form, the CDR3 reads TGTGCCACCAGCAGCGAAAGCCGGGAGCAGTTCTTC. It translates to CATSSESREQFF.